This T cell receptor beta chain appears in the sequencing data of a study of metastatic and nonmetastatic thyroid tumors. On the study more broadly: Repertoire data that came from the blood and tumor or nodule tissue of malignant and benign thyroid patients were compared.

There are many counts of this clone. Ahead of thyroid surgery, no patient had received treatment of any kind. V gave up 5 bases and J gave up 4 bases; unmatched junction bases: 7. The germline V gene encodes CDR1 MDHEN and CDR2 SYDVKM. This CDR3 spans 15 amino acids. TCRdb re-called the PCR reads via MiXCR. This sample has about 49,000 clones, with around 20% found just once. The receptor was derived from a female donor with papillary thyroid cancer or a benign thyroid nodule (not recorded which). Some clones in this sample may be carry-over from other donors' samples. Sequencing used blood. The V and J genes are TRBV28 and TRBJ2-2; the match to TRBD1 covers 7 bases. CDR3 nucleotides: TGTGCCAGCAGTAAAAGGGGGCATAGCACCGGGGAGCTGTTTTTT. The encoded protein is CASSKRGHSTGELFF.